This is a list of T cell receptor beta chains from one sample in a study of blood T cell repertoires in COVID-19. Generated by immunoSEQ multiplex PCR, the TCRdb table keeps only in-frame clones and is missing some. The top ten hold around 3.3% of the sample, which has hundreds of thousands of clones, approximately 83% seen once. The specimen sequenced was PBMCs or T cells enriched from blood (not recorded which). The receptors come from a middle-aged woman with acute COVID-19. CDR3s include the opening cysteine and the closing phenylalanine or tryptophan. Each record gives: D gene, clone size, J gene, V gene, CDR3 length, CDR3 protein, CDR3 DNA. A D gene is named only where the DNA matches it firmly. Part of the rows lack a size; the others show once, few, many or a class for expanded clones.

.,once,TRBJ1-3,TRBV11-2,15,CASSLGQYSGNTIYF,TGTGCCAGCAGCCTCGGACAGTACTCTGGAAACACCATATATTTT
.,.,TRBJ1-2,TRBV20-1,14,CSASRDSQWGSYTF,TGCAGTGCTAGTAGAGACAGCCAGTGGGGATCGTACACCTTC
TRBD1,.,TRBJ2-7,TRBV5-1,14,CASSLGQGGREQYF,TGCGCCAGCAGTCTAGGACAGGGGGGGCGCGAGCAGTACTTC
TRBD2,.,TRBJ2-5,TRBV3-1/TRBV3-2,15,CASSQEASGGGTQYF,TGTGCCAGCAGCCAAGAGGCTAGCGGGGGGGGGACCCAGTACTTC
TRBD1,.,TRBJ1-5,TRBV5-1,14,CASSRTGENQPQHF,TGCGCCAGCAGCCGGACAGGGGAAAATCAGCCCCAGCATTTT
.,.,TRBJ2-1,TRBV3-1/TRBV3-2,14,CASRKGLANNEQFF,TGTGCCAGCAGAAAAGGGCTAGCGAACAATGAGCAGTTCTTC
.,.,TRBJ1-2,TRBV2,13,CARRPTGSYGYTF,TGTGCCAGACGACCGACAGGAAGCTATGGCTACACCTTC
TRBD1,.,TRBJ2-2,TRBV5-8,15,CASSLTTGVVGELFF,TGTGCCAGCAGCTTGACAACAGGGGTTGTCGGGGAGCTGTTTTTT
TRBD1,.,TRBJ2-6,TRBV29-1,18,CSVESPGTGLAGANVLTF,TGCAGCGTTGAAAGTCCGGGGACAGGTTTGGCTGGGGCCAACGTCCTGACTTTC
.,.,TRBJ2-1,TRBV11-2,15,CASSLREGPYNEQFF,TGTGCCAGCAGCTTAAGAGAGGGCCCCTACAATGAGCAGTTCTTC
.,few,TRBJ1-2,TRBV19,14,CASSPTTDTYGYTF,TGTGCCAGTAGTCCTACCACCGACACCTATGGCTACACCTTC
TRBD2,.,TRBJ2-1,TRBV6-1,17,CASSEALGLAGYNEQFF,TGTGCCAGCAGTGAAGCGCTTGGGCTAGCGGGATACAATGAGCAGTTCTTC
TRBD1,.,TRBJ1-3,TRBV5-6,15,CASSTGTGFGNTIYF,TGTGCCAGCAGCACCGGGACAGGGTTTGGAAACACCATATATTTT
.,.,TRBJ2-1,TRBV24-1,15,CATSDLQDAPGEQFF,TGTGCCACCAGTGATTTGCAAGACGCCCCAGGGGAGCAGTTCTTC
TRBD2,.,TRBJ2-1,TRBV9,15,CASSAGTSGIGEQFF,TGTGCCAGCAGCGCCGGGACTAGCGGGATTGGTGAGCAGTTCTTC
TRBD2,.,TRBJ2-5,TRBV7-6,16,CASSLGLAGAGETQYF,TGTGCCAGCAGTTTAGGACTAGCGGGAGCGGGGGAGACCCAGTACTTC
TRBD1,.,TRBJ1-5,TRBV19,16,CASGTGGAGSNQPQHF,TGTGCCAGCGGGACAGGGGGCGCAGGTAGCAATCAGCCCCAGCATTTT
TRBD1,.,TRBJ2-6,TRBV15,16,CATSKKTGVGANVLTF,TGTGCCACCAGCAAAAAGACAGGGGTCGGGGCCAACGTCCTGACTTTC
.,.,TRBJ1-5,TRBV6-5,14,CATTMGAANQPQHF,TGTGCCACCACGATGGGGGCAGCGAATCAGCCCCAGCATTTT
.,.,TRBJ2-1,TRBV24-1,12,CATSDSVREQFF,TGTGCCACCAGTGACTCTGTCCGTGAGCAGTTCTTC
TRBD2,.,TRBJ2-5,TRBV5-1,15,CASSPLAGAQETQYF,TGCGCCAGCAGCCCACTAGCGGGAGCTCAAGAGACCCAGTACTTC
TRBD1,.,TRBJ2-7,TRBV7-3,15,CASSLGTGEAHEQYF,TGTGCCAGCAGCTTAGGGACAGGGGAGGCCCACGAGCAGTACTTC
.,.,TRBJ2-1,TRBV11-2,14,CASSLVSSEVEQFF,TGTGCCAGCAGCTTAGTTAGTAGTGAGGTTGAGCAGTTCTTC
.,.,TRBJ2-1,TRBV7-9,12,CASSLPGTEQFF,TGTGCCAGCAGCTTACCAGGGACAGAGCAGTTCTTC
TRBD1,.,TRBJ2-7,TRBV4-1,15,CASSQDPGQGYEQYF,TGCGCCAGCAGCCAGGACCCGGGACAGGGCTACGAGCAGTACTTC
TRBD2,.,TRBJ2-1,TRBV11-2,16,CASSSVSGRDYNEQFF,TGTGCCAGCAGCTCAGTTAGCGGGAGGGACTACAATGAGCAGTTCTTC
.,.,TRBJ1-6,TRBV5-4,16,CASRDTGTSYNSPLHF,TGTGCCAGCAGAGATACAGGGACCTCCTATAATTCACCCCTCCACTTT
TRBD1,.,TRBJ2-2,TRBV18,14,CASSRDRNTGELFF,TGTGCCAGCTCACGGGACAGGAACACCGGGGAGCTGTTTTTT
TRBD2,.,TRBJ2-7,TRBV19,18,CASSFQASGRYLAYEQYF,TGTGCCAGTAGCTTTCAGGCTAGCGGGAGATATTTAGCCTACGAGCAGTACTTC
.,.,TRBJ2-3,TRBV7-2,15,CASSLDRAPRGTQYF,TGTGCCAGCAGCTTAGACAGGGCCCCCAGGGGTACGCAGTATTTT
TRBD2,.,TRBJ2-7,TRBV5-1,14,CASSFSSGNYEQYF,TGCGCCAGCAGCTTTTCTAGCGGGAACTACGAGCAGTACTTC
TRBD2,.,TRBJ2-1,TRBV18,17,CASSLLAGGMPYNEQFF,TGTGCCAGCTCTTTATTAGCGGGAGGGATGCCTTACAATGAGCAGTTCTTC
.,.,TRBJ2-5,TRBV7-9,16,CASSPPFTREAETQYF,TGTGCCAGCAGCCCACCCTTTACGCGGGAAGCAGAGACCCAGTACTTC
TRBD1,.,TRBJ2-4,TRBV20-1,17,CSASSDPGQLAKNIQYF,TGCAGTGCTAGTTCCGACCCGGGACAGCTAGCCAAAAACATTCAGTACTTC
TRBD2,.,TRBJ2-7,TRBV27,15,CASSSLAGDSNEQYF,TGTGCCAGCAGTTCTCTAGCGGGAGACTCTAACGAGCAGTACTTC
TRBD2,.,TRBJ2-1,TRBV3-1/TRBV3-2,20,CASSRISGLAETRRYNEQFF,TGTGCCAGCAGCCGAATATCCGGGCTAGCGGAGACCCGGCGCTACAATGAGCAGTTCTTC
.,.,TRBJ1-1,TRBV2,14,CASRRRGLNTEAFF,TGTGCCAGCAGGCGAAGGGGTTTGAACACTGAAGCTTTCTTT
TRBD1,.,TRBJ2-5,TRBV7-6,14,CATKSWDRGETQYF,TGTGCCACCAAAAGCTGGGACAGGGGGGAGACCCAGTACTTC
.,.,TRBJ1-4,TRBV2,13,CASRRDFNEKLFF,TGTGCCAGCAGGCGGGACTTTAATGAAAAACTGTTTTTT
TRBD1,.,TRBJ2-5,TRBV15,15,CATSRAQTGGETQYF,TGTGCCACCAGCAGGGCCCAGACAGGGGGTGAGACCCAGTACTTC
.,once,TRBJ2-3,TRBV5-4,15,CASSLISGTTDTQYF,TGTGCCAGCAGCTTGATTAGCGGAACCACAGATACGCAGTATTTT
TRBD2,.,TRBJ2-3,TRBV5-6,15,CASSVIAGRSDTQYF,TGTGCCAGCAGCGTTATAGCGGGTAGGTCGGATACGCAGTATTTT